The T cell receptor (beta chain) under discussion was sequenced for a study of cytomegalovirus exposure and HLA in healthy donors. The study's findings and limits: Among TCR beta chains, those listed as cytomegalovirus-associated numbered about 150.

On this clone: Antigen unknown. The same CDR3 also results from other DNA sequences found in this sample.

A multiplex PCR was run with 60 Vbeta primers and 13 Jbeta primers. Sequenced by immunoSEQ multiplex PCR; TCRdb stores in-frame clones only, minus some. Here the sample spans over 100,000 clones, 63% being singletons. The source is a middle-aged man in good health and CMV-seropositive. The sequencing sample was made of PBMCs.

Written as DNA, the CDR3 is TGTGCCAGCAGCCCTAGTCCCGGCAGAAATCAGCCCCAGCATTTT. Protein product: CASSPSPGRNQPQHF. The rearrangement joins TRBV5-5 to TRBJ1-5; no firm D call. The CDR3 runs 15 residues. Trimming removed 4 bases from V and 4 bases from J, with 15 bases in between. Looked up from germline, CDR1 is SGHKS and CDR2 is YYEKEE (reference sequence). The full variable domain, rest sourced from reference TRBV5-5 and TRBJ1-5, is DAGVTQSPTHLIKTRGQQVTLRCSPISGHKSVSWYQQVLGQGPQFIFQYYEKEERGRGNFPDRFSARQFPNYSSELNVNALLLGDSALYLCASSPSPGRNQPQHFGDGTRLSIL.